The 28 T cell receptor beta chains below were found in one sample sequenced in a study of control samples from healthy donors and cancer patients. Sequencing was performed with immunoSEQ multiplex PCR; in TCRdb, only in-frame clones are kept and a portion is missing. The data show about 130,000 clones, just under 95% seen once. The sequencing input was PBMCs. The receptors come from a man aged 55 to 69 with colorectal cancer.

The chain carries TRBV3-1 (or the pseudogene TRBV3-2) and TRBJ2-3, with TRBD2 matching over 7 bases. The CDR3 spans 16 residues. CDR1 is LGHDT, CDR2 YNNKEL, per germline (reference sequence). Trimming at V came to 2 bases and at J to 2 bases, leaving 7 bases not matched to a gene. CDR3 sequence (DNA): TGTGCCAGCAGCCAATTCGCTAGCGGATCCACAGATACGCAGTATTTT. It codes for CASSQFASGSTDTQYF.

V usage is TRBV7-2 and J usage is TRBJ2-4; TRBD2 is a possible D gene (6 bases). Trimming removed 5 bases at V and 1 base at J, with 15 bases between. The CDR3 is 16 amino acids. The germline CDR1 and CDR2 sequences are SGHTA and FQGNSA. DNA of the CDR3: TGTGCCAGCAGCCCCGGAGGGACGTTGGCCAAAAACATTCAGTACTTC. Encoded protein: CASSPGGTLAKNIQYF.

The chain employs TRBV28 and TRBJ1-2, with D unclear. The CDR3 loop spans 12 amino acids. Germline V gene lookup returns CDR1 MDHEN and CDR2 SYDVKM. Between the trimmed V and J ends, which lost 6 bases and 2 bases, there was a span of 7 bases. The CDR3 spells CASRAGNYGYTF. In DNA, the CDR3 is TGTGCCAGCAGAGCGGGAAACTATGGCTACACCTTC.

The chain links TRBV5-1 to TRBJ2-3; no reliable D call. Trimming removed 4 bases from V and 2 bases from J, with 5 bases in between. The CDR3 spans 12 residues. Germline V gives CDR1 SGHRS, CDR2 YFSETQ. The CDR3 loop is CASSGDTDTQYF. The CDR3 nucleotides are TGCGCCAGCAGCGGGGACACAGATACGCAGTATTTT.

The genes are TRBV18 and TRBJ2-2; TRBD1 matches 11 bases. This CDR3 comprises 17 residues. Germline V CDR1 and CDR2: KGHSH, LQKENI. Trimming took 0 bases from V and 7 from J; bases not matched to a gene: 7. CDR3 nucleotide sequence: TGTGCCAGCTCACCACCCGGGACAGGGGGGTCCGTCGGGGAGCTGTTTTTT. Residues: CASSPPGTGGSVGELFF.

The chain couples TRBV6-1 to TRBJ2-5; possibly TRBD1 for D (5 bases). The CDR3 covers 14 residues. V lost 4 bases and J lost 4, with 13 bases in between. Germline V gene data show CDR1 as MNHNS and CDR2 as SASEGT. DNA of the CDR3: TGTGCCAGCAGTGGAGCCAGGGTGTCAGAGACCCAGTACTTC. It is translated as CASSGARVSETQYF.

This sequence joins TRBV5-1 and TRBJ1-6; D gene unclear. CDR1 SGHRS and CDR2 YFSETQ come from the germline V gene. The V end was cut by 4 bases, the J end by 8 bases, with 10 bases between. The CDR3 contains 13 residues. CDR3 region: CASSAVNDSPLHF. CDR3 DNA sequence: TGCGCCAGCAGCGCCGTAAATGATTCACCCCTCCACTTT.

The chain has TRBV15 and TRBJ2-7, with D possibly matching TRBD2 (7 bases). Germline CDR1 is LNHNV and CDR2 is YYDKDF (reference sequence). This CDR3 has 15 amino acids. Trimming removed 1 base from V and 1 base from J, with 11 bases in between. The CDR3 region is CATSRAEGGSYEQYF. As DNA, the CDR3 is TGTGCCACCAGCAGAGCGGAGGGGGGGTCCTACGAGCAGTACTTC. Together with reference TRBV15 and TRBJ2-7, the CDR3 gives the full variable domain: DAMVIQNPRYQVTQFGKPVTLSCSQTLNHNVMYWYQQKSSQAPKLLFHYYDKDFNNEADTPDNFQSRRPNTSFCFLDIRSPGLGDTAMYLCATSRAEGGSYEQYFGPGTRLTVT.

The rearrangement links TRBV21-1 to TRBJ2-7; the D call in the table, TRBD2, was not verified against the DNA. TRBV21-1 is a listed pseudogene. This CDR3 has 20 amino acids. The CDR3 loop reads CASSSPNPGPGVLDSYEQYF. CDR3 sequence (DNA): TGTGCCAGCAGCTCCCCTAACCCGGGTCCGGGGGTCCTTGACTCCTACGAGCAGTACTTC.

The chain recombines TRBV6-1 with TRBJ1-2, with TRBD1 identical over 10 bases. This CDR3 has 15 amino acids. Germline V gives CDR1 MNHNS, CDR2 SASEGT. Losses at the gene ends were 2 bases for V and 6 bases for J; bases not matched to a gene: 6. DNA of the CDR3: TGTGCCAGCAGTGAACCGGGACAGGGGTCGGATGGCTACACCTTC. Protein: CASSEPGQGSDGYTF.

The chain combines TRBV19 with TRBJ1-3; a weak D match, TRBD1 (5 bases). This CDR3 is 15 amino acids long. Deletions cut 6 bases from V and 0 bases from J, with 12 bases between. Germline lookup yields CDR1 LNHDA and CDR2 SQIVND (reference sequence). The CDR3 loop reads CASRERGDSGNTIYF. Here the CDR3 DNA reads TGTGCCAGTAGGGAAAGGGGAGACTCTGGAAACACCATATATTTT.

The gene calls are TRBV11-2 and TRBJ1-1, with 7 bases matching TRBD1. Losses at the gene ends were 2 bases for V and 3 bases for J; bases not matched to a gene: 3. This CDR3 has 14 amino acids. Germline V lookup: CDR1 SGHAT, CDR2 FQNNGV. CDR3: CASSLQGEDTEAFF. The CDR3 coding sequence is TGTGCCAGCAGCTTACAGGGGGAGGACACTGAAGCTTTCTTT.

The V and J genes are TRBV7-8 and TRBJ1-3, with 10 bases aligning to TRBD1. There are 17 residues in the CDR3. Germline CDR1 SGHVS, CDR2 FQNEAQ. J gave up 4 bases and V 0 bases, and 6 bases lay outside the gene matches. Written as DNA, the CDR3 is TGTGCCAGCAGCTTAGCATCGGGGACAGGGGTCGGAAACACCATATATTTT. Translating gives CASSLASGTGVGNTIYF.

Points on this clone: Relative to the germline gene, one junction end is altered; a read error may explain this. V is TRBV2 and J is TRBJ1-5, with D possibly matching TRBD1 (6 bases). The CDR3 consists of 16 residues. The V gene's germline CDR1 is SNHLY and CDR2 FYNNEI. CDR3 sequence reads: CASSGLPGVSDQPQHF. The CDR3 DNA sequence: TGTGCCAGCAGTGGCCTCCCAGGGGTTAGCGATCAGCCCCAGCATTTT.

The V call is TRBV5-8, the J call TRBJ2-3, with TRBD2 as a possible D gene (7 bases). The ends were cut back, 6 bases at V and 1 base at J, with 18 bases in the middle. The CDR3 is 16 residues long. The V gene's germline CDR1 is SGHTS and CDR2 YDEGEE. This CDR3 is CASNRGAGVGTDTQYF. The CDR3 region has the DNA TGTGCCAGCAACCGGGGGGCAGGGGTGGGCACAGATACGCAGTATTTT.

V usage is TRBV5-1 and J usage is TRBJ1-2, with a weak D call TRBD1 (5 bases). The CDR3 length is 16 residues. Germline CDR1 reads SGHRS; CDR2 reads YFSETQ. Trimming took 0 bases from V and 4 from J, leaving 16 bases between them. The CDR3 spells CASSLGARVSGYGYTF. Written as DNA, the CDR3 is TGCGCCAGCAGCTTGGGGGCCAGGGTGTCTGGCTATGGCTACACCTTC.

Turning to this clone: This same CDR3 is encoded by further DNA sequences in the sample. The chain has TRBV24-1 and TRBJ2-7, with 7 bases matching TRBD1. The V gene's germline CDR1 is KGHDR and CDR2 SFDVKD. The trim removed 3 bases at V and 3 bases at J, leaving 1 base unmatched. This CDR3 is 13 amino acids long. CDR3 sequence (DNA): TGTGCCACCAGTGATAGGACAGGCTACGAGCAGTACTTC. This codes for CATSDRTGYEQYF.

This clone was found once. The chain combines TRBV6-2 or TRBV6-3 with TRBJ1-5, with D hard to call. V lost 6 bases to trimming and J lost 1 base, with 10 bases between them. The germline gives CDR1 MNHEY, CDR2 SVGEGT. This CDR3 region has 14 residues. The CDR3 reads CASSPGPSNQPQHF. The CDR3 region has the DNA TGTGCCAGCAGCCCTGGACCGAGCAATCAGCCCCAGCATTTT.

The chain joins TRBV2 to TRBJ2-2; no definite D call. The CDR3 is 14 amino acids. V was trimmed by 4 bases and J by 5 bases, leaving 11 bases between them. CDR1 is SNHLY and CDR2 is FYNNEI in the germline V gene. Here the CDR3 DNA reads TGTGCCAGCAGTGTTCTCCTAGGTACCGGGGAGCTGTTTTTT. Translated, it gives CASSVLLGTGELFF.

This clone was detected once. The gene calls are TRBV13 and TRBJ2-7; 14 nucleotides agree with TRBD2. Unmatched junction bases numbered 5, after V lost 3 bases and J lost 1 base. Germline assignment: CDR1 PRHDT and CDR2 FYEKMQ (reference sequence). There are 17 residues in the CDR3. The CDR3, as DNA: TGTGCCAGCAGCTTCGGACTAGCGGGGGGCTTATCCTACGAGCAGTACTTC. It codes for CASSFGLAGGLSYEQYF. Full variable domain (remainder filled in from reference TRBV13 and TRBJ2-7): AAGVIQSPRHLIKEKRETATLKCYPIPRHDTVYWYQQGPGQDPQFLISFYEKMQSDKGSIPDRFSAQQFSDYHSELNMSSLELGDSALYFCASSFGLAGGLSYEQYFGPGTRLTVT.

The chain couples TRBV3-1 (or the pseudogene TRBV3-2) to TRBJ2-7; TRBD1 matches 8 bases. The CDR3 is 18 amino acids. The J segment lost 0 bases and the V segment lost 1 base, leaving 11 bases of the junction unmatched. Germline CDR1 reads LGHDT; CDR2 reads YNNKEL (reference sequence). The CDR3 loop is CASSQAPTGTGSSYEQYF. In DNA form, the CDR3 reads TGTGCCAGCAGCCAAGCCCCAACCGGGACAGGTAGCTCCTACGAGCAGTACTTC.

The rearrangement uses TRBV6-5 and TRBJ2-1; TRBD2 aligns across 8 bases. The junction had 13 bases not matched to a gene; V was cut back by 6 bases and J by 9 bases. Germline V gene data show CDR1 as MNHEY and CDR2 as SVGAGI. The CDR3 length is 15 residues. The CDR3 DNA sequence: TGTGCCAGCAGCTACGGGAGGGGGGGCCAGGGTGAGCAGTTCTTC. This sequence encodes CASSYGRGGQGEQFF.

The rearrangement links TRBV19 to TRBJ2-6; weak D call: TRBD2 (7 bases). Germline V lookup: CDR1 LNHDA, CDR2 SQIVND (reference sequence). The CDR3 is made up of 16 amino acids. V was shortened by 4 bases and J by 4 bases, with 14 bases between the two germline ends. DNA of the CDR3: TGTGCCAGTAGTACAGGGAGGGGGGCAGGGGCCAACGTCCTGACTTTC. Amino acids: CASSTGRGAGANVLTF.

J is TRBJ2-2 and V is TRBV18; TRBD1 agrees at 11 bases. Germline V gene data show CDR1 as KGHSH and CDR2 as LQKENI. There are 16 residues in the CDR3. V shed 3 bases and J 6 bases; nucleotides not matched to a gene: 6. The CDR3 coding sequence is TGTGCCAGCTCACCTTCCGGACAGGGGGCCTCCGGGGAGCTGTTTTTT. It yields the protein CASSPSGQGASGELFF.

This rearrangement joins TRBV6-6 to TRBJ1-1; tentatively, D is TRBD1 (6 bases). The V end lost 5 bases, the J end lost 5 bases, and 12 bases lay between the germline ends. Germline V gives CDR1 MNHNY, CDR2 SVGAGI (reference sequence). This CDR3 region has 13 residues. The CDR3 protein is CASSLQGATEAFF. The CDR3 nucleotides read TGTGCCAGCAGTCTACAGGGCGCTACTGAAGCTTTCTTT.

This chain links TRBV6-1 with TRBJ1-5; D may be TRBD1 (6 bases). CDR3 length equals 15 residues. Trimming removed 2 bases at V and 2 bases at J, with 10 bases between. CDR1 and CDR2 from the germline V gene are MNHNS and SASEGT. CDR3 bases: TGTGCCAGCAGTGAATTTGCAGGGGGCAATCAGCCCCAGCATTTT. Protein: CASSEFAGGNQPQHF.

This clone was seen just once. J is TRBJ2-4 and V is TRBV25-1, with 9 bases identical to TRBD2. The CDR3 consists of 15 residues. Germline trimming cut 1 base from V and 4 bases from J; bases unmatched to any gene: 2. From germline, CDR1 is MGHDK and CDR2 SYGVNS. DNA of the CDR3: TGTGCCAGCAGTGAATGGAGCGGGGGGAAAAACATTCAGTACTTC. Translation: CASSEWSGGKNIQYF.

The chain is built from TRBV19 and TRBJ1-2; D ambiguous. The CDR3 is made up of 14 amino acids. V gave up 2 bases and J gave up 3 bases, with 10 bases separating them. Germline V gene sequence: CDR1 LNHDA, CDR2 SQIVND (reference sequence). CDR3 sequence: CASSISGSYYGYTF. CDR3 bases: TGTGCCAGTAGTATATCTGGATCGTACTATGGCTACACCTTC.